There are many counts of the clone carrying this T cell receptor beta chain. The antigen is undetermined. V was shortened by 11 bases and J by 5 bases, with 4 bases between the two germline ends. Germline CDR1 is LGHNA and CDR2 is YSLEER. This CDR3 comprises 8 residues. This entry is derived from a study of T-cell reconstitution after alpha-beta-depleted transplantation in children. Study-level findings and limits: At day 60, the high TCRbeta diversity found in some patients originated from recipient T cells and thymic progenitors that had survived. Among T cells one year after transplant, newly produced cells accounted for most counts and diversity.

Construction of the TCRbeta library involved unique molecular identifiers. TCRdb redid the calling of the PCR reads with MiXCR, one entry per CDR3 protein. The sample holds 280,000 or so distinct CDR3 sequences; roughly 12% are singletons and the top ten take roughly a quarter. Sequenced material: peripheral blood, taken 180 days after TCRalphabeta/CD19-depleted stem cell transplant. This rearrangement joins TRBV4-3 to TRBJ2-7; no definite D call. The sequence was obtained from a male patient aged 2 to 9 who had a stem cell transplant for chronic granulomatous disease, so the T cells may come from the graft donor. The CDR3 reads CAGHEQYF. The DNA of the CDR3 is TGCGCCGGTCACGAGCAGTACTTC.